These 9 T cell receptor beta chains were sequenced from one sample in a study of graft-versus-host responses after intestinal transplantation (dated by TCRdb to the early 2020s). Receptor libraries were prepared by the immunoSEQ multiplex PCR assay. TCRdb obtained this table from immuneACCESS and retained in-frame rearrangements with V and J assigned. These tables miss some clones; where compared with another copy, unresolved V genes account for less than half of the shortfall, and the remainder is unexplained. The sample table shows tens of thousands of clones, and 83% are seen once. Together, the top ten hold about 17% of the sample. No antigens are known for them. The time point label, read with the paper, signifies: cells obtained before transplantation from donor or recipient. The specimen comprised unstimulated CD8+ T cells sorted from spleen or lymph node cells, sampled before intestinal transplant. These receptors came from a human donor who received an intestinal transplant.

The chain has TRBV2 and TRBJ2-4; D is possibly TRBD1 (5 bases). CDR1 and CDR2 from the germline V gene are SNHLY and FYNNEI. Between the trimmed V and J ends, which lost 4 bases and 0 bases, there was a span of 13 bases. The CDR3 loop spans 16 amino acids. As DNA, the CDR3 is TGTGCCAGCAGTGGGTCGGTGGACATAGCCAAAAACATTCAGTACTTC. Translating gives CASSGSVDIAKNIQYF.

This clone has a handful of counts. The chain uses TRBV5-4 and TRBJ2-7; TRBD2 might be the D (6 bases). This CDR3 region has 15 residues. Trimming pared 5 bases from V and 5 bases from J, leaving 20 bases between. Germline assignment: CDR1 SGHNT and CDR2 YYREEE (reference sequence). The CDR3 coding sequence is TGTGCCAGCAGAAATTCGGGGGTTATCCGCGACGAGCAGTACTTC. It translates to CASRNSGVIRDEQYF.

The chain carries TRBV5-6 and TRBJ2-1, with TRBD1 matching 9 bases. The ends lost 2 bases at V and 8 bases at J; junction bases unmatched: 5. Per germline, CDR1 SGHDT and CDR2 YYEEEE. This CDR3 is 14 amino acids long. The CDR3 sequence is CASSLGQGLDEQFF. In nucleotides, the CDR3 is TGTGCCAGCAGCTTAGGACAGGGGTTGGATGAGCAGTTCTTC.

The CDR3 is CASSQGASNTEAFF. CDR3 sequence (DNA): TGTGCCAGCAGTCAAGGGGCTTCGAACACTGAAGCTTTCTTT. This chain uses TRBV6-5 with TRBJ1-1; D might be TRBD1 (5 bases). Germline V gene sequence: CDR1 MNHEY, CDR2 SVGAGI. Trimming removed 5 bases from V and 1 base from J, with 11 bases in between. The CDR3 sequence is 14 residues long.

V is TRBV20-1 and J is TRBJ1-1, with TRBD1 as a possible D gene (5 bases). V shed 3 bases and J shed 10 bases, with 12 bases lying between them. CDR1 and CDR2 (germline): DFQATT, SNEGSKA (reference sequence). This CDR3 has 11 residues. Here the CDR3 reads CSARHGGGAFF. DNA for the CDR3: TGCAGTGCTAGGCATGGGGGTGGAGCTTTCTTT.

This chain links TRBV5-1 with TRBJ2-3; 9 positions agree with TRBD2. Germline CDR1 reads SGHRS; CDR2 reads YFSETQ. With V trimmed by 1 base and J by 2 bases, 8 bases remained unmatched. The CDR3 extends over 17 amino acids. The DNA of the CDR3 is TGCGCCAGCAGCTTGTTCTGGCGGGGGGGCATCACAGATACGCAGTATTTT. Protein: CASSLFWRGGITDTQYF. Using reference TRBV5-1 and TRBJ2-3 for the parts outside the CDR3, the full variable domain is KAGVTQTPRYLIKTRGQQVTLSCSPISGHRSVSWYQQTPGQGLQFLFEYFSETQRNKGNFPGRFSGRQFSNSRSEMNVSTLELGDSALYLCASSLFWRGGITDTQYFGPGTRLTVL.

J is TRBJ2-3 and V is TRBV6-1; tentative D call: TRBD2 (6 bases). CDR1 MNHNS and CDR2 SASEGT come from the germline V gene. Trimming pared 3 bases from V and 0 bases from J, leaving 13 bases between. This CDR3 is built from 16 residues. Here the CDR3 reads CASSDGGPPSTDTQYF. The CDR3 coding sequence is TGTGCCAGCAGTGACGGGGGACCACCTAGCACAGATACGCAGTATTTT.

The rearrangement uses TRBV6-6 and TRBJ2-3, with D possibly being TRBD2 (5 bases). The CDR3 runs 14 residues. Trimming removed 4 bases at V and 1 base at J, with 9 bases between. The germline V gene encodes CDR1 MNHNY and CDR2 SVGAGI (reference sequence). The CDR3 DNA reads as TGTGCCAGCAGTTTTCGGGGTGGCACAGATACGCAGTATTTT. Protein sequence: CASSFRGGTDTQYF.

This clone came up once. The rearrangement links TRBV7-7 to TRBJ2-5, with TRBD2 matching over 10 bases. Germline V CDR1 and CDR2: SSHAT, FNYEAQ (reference sequence). The CDR3 has 18 residues. With 0 bases clipped from V and 2 bases from J, the junction kept 9 bases outside the gene matches. CDR3 region: CASSLASWTSGQQETQYF. DNA for the CDR3: TGTGCCAGCAGCTTAGCGTCCTGGACTAGCGGCCAGCAAGAGACCCAGTACTTC. The whole variable domain, remainder taken from reference TRBV7-7 and TRBJ2-5, is GAGVSQSPRYKVTKRGQDVTLRCDPISSHATLYWYQQALGQGPEFLTYFNYEAQPDKSGLPSDRFSAERPEGSISTLTIQRTEQRDSAMYRCASSLASWTSGQQETQYFGPGTRLLVL.